This TCR beta chain was captured in a study of T cells after yellow fever vaccination. Study background: For low cell numbers, libraries were made with SMART-Seq v4 Ultra Low Input.

Using its own MiXCR run on the 5' RACE reads, TCRdb lists one record per CDR3 protein. The sample yields some 300,000 distinct CDR3 sequences, approximately 12% seen once. Trimming removed 0 bases from V and 0 bases from J, with 16 bases in between. The CDR3 runs 17 residues. Per the germline V gene, CDR1 is SGHRS and CDR2 is YFSETQ. This TCR was sampled from a man younger than 35 who received the YFV17D yellow fever vaccine. The V and J genes are TRBV5-1 and TRBJ2-7, with a possible D match to TRBD2 (5 bases). Sequenced material: CD4+ T cells sorted from PBMCs, taken 45 days after the yellow fever booster vaccination. CDR3 amino acids: CASSLAVGPGGSYEQYF. The DNA for the CDR3 is TGCGCCAGCAGCTTGGCGGTCGGCCCAGGAGGCTCCTACGAGCAGTACTTC.